A single sample is the source of the 31 T cell receptor beta chains below, sequenced in a study of blood T cell repertoires in COVID-19. Repertoires were generated with immunoSEQ multiplex PCR, while TCRdb's copy carries only in-frame clones and drops some. Of about 33,000 clones listed, approximately 85% are singletons. What was sequenced was peripheral blood. The receptor source for this set is a man between 60 and 75 years old with active COVID-19.

V usage is TRBV28 and J usage is TRBJ1-2; unclear D gene. V was clipped by 2 bases and J by 4 bases, with 14 bases between them. The CDR3 loop spans 15 amino acids. Germline V gene data show CDR1 as MDHEN and CDR2 as SYDVKM. The CDR3 nucleotides are TGTGCCAGCAGTTTAAGCCAGGTCTTTCTCTATGGCTACACCTTC. Protein sequence: CASSLSQVFLYGYTF.

The rearrangement uses TRBV5-1 and TRBJ2-5, with 8 bases matching TRBD2. The V and J ends lost 4 bases and 2 bases, in that order; junction bases with no gene match: 13. Germline V lookup: CDR1 SGHRS, CDR2 YFSETQ. This CDR3 region has 17 residues. Written as DNA, the CDR3 is TGCGCCAGCAGCCAGCTCCCCGGAGCGGGAGAGCAAGAGACCCAGTACTTC. Translation: CASSQLPGAGEQETQYF. The full variable domain, its missing parts supplied by reference TRBV5-1 and TRBJ2-5, is KAGVTQTPRYLIKTRGQQVTLSCSPISGHRSVSWYQQTPGQGLQFLFEYFSETQRNKGNFPGRFSGRQFSNSRSEMNVSTLELGDSALYLCASSQLPGAGEQETQYFGPGTRLLVL.

This rearrangement joins TRBV19 to TRBJ2-7; D is uncertain. CDR3 length: 13 amino acids. Germline assignment: CDR1 LNHDA and CDR2 SQIVND (reference sequence). V was pared by 8 bases and J by 0 bases, with 11 bases between. CDR3 in amino acids: CASSYSGSYEQYF. DNA of the CDR3: TGTGCCAGTTCGTACTCTGGCTCCTACGAGCAGTACTTC.

This clone appeared once. The chain combines TRBV5-1 with TRBJ1-1; D may be TRBD1 (6 bases). Germline values: CDR1 SGHRS, CDR2 YFSETQ. V shed 0 bases and J shed 0 bases, with 6 bases lying between them. The CDR3 totals 14 residues. CDR3 sequence: CASSLGQVNTEAFF. The CDR3 region has the DNA TGCGCCAGCAGCTTGGGACAGGTGAACACTGAAGCTTTCTTT.

The chain carries TRBV7-2 and TRBJ1-1; D gene ambiguous. Germline V gene lookup returns CDR1 SGHTA and CDR2 FQGNSA. This CDR3 is built from 13 residues. Trimming stripped 6 bases from V and 3 bases from J, with 11 bases between. Here the CDR3 DNA reads TGTGCCAGCAGTCAACAGTCGTACACTGAAGCTTTCTTT. Translated: CASSQQSYTEAFF.

There are a few counts of this clone. The chain uses TRBV27 and TRBJ1-2, with D possibly matching TRBD1 (6 bases). The CDR3 sequence is 15 residues long. CDR1 and CDR2 (germline): MNHEY, SMNVEV (reference sequence). Trimming cost V 3 bases and J 0 bases, with 11 bases left between them. The CDR3 DNA reads TGTGCCAGCAGTTTTGGGGGGGCTCCTAACTATGGCTACACCTTC. Protein product: CASSFGGAPNYGYTF.

The CDR3 here is CASSRLAGDEQYV. The DNA of the CDR3 is TGTGCCAGCTCACGACTAGCGGGAGACGAGCAGTACGTC. V gene TRBV18 combines with J gene TRBJ2-7, with 12 positions matching TRBD2. Germline lookup yields CDR1 KGHSH and CDR2 LQKENI. J gave up 5 bases and V 4 bases, and 0 bases lay outside the gene matches. CDR3 length: 13 amino acids.

This chain connects TRBV5-1 to TRBJ2-1; D is undetermined. Germline values: CDR1 SGHRS, CDR2 YFSETQ. The CDR3 contains 14 residues. Between the trimmed V and J ends, which lost 5 bases and 0 bases, there was a span of 9 bases. The CDR3 region is CASSQASSYNEQFF. The CDR3 DNA reads TGCGCCAGCAGTCAAGCGAGCTCCTACAATGAGCAGTTCTTC. Together with reference TRBV5-1 and TRBJ2-1, the CDR3 gives the full variable domain: KAGVTQTPRYLIKTRGQQVTLSCSPISGHRSVSWYQQTPGQGLQFLFEYFSETQRNKGNFPGRFSGRQFSNSRSEMNVSTLELGDSALYLCASSQASSYNEQFFGPGTRLTVL.

V usage is TRBV7-9 and J usage is TRBJ1-1, with 12 bases that match TRBD1. V lost 6 bases, J lost 7 bases, and 9 bases stayed unmatched. CDR3 length equals 15 residues. Looked up from germline, CDR1 is SEHNR and CDR2 is FQNEAQ (reference sequence). The CDR3 loop is CASSPGTGGKIEAFF. The CDR3 DNA sequence: TGTGCCAGCAGTCCTGGGACAGGGGGCAAGATTGAAGCTTTCTTT.

This chain uses TRBV10-2 with TRBJ2-2; 13 bases are a match to TRBD2. Unmatched junction bases numbered 4, after V lost 7 bases and J lost 2 bases. The CDR3 runs to 16 residues. CDR1 and CDR2 from the germline V gene are WSHSY and SAAADI. CDR3 loop: CASKLAGGPNTGELFF. The CDR3 DNA reads TGCGCCAGCAAACTAGCGGGAGGGCCTAACACCGGGGAGCTGTTTTTT.

This chain joins TRBV11-2 and TRBJ2-7; 7 bases are a match to TRBD1. Germline V lookup: CDR1 SGHAT, CDR2 FQNNGV. The trim removed 3 bases at V and 2 bases at J, leaving 1 base unmatched. The CDR3 is 13 amino acids. CDR3 region: CASSFGQAYEQYF. The CDR3 DNA sequence: TGTGCCAGCAGCTTCGGACAGGCCTACGAGCAGTACTTC. Supplemented by reference TRBV11-2 and TRBJ2-7, the full variable domain reads EAGVAQSPRYKIIEKRQSVAFWCNPISGHATLYWYQQILGQGPKLLIQFQNNGVVDDSQLPKDRFSAERLKGVDSTLKIQPAKLEDSAVYLCASSFGQAYEQYFGPGTRLTVT.

In regard to this clone: The sample has other DNA sequences that encode this CDR3 too. V usage is TRBV19 and J usage is TRBJ2-6; D may be TRBD1 (6 bases). The V end was cut by 6 bases, the J end by 3 bases, with 12 bases between. The CDR3 totals 15 residues. Germline assignment: CDR1 LNHDA and CDR2 SQIVND (reference sequence). The CDR3 DNA reads as TGTGCCAGTAGGCGACAGGCCTTTGGGGCCAACGTCCTGACTTTC. This sequence encodes CASRRQAFGANVLTF.

The rearrangement links TRBV19 to TRBJ2-3, with D tentatively TRBD2 (6 bases). This CDR3 has 12 residues. Trimming stripped 5 bases from V and 14 bases from J, with 17 bases between. Germline values: CDR1 LNHDA, CDR2 SQIVND (reference sequence). CDR3 bases: TGTGCCAGTAGTCCGCTAGGGGAGGTCCTGTATTTT. It yields the protein CASSPLGEVLYF.

The chain combines TRBV6-1 with TRBJ2-7; possible D gene TRBD2, 5 bases. CDR1 and CDR2 from the germline V gene are MNHNS and SASEGT. This CDR3 is 14 amino acids long. V lost 2 bases to trimming and J lost 0 bases, with 8 bases between them. The chain's CDR3 is CASSELGSSYEQYF. CDR3 nucleotides: TGTGCCAGCAGTGAATTGGGGAGCTCCTACGAGCAGTACTTC.

J is TRBJ2-2 and V is TRBV2, with TRBD2 identical over 7 bases. The J segment lost 0 bases and the V segment lost 6 bases, leaving 4 bases of the junction unmatched. The CDR3 runs to 15 residues. Looked up from germline, CDR1 is SNHLY and CDR2 is FYNNEI. The CDR3 DNA follows: TGTGCCAGCAGGGCTAGCGGCGCGAACACCGGGGAGCTGTTTTTT. This sequence encodes CASRASGANTGELFF.

The V gene is TRBV7-9, the J gene TRBJ1-5; 9 positions agree with TRBD1. Germline V CDR1 and CDR2: SEHNR, FQNEAQ (reference sequence). V lost 1 base to trimming and J lost 6 bases; unmatched junction nucleotides: 7. The CDR3 has 16 residues. The DNA of the CDR3 is TGTGCCAGCAGCTTAGGGACAGGGGAGCTCGGTCAGCCCCAGCATTTT. Its translation is CASSLGTGELGQPQHF.

The V call is TRBV7-3, the J call TRBJ2-1; 14 bases are shared with TRBD2. J lost 5 bases, V lost 5 bases, and 2 bases had no gene match. The CDR3 runs 15 residues. Germline V lookup: CDR1 SGHTA, CDR2 FQGTGA. For the CDR3, the DNA is TGTGCCAGCAGCAGGACTAGCGGGAGGAACAATGAGCAGTTCTTC. As protein: CASSRTSGRNNEQFF.

This rearrangement joins TRBV24-1 to TRBJ2-1; 13 nucleotides match TRBD2. The V and J ends lost 3 bases and 7 bases, in that order; junction bases with no gene match: 20. This CDR3 contains 21 residues. CDR1 and CDR2 (germline): KGHDR, SFDVKD. The CDR3 region is CATSDPMSDKGLAGLWNEQFF. The DNA for the CDR3 is TGTGCCACCAGTGATCCTATGAGTGACAAGGGACTAGCGGGATTGTGGAATGAGCAGTTCTTC.

V gene TRBV9 combines with J gene TRBJ2-6, with TRBD1 as a possible D gene (5 bases). Germline V gene sequence: CDR1 SGDLS, CDR2 YYNGEE. The CDR3 sequence is 18 residues long. Trimming left V 4 bases short and J 0 bases short, with 17 bases between. The CDR3 region has the DNA TGTGCCAGCAGCCCAAAATTACAGGTTTACTCTGGGGCCAACGTCCTGACTTTC. It encodes CASSPKLQVYSGANVLTF.

The chain links TRBV19 to TRBJ2-1; 10 bases are shared with TRBD2. This CDR3 is 17 amino acids long. Germline V gene sequence: CDR1 LNHDA, CDR2 SQIVND (reference sequence). V gave up 3 bases and J gave up 7 bases; unmatched junction bases: 12. CDR3 region: CASSIGSASGSRNEQFF. The CDR3 DNA is TGTGCCAGTAGTATTGGCTCGGCTAGCGGGAGTAGAAATGAGCAGTTCTTC.

The rearrangement links TRBV6-5 to TRBJ1-1; D gene uncertain. The CDR3 is made up of 12 amino acids. V was pared by 7 bases and J by 10 bases, with 16 bases between. In germline, CDR1 is MNHEY, CDR2 SVGAGI. CDR3 sequence (DNA): TGTGCCAGCATCCTACTCCTGGGCCGAGCTTTCTTT. Residues: CASILLLGRAFF.

In this sample, this clone turned up once. The chain uses TRBV3-1 (or the pseudogene TRBV3-2) and TRBJ1-3; D is ambiguous. CDR1 is LGHDT and CDR2 is YNNKEL in the germline V gene (reference sequence). V lost 0 bases to trimming and J lost 7 bases, with 16 bases between them. The CDR3 has 16 residues. Here the CDR3 DNA reads TGTGCCAGCAGCCAAGAAGACGGGGTTGTCGGTAACACCATATATTTT. It yields the protein CASSQEDGVVGNTIYF.

The chain carries TRBV6-5 and TRBJ2-1; 8 bases are a match to TRBD2. The CDR3 totals 14 residues. The trim removed 8 bases at V and 6 bases at J, leaving 9 bases unmatched. From germline, CDR1 is MNHEY and CDR2 SVGAGI. The CDR3 DNA reads as TGTGCCAGCGTAAGGGCGGGAGGATTCAATGAGCAGTTCTTC. Encoded protein: CASVRAGGFNEQFF.

The chain joins TRBV9 to TRBJ2-2; possible D gene TRBD1, 5 bases. V lost 4 bases and J 6 bases, leaving 10 bases between the germline ends. Germline lookup yields CDR1 SGDLS and CDR2 YYNGEE. The CDR3 runs to 13 residues. This CDR3 is CASSSIGAGELFF. CDR3 nucleotide sequence: TGTGCCAGCAGCTCTATAGGGGCCGGGGAGCTGTTTTTT.

The rearrangement links TRBV5-8 to TRBJ1-2, with D unclear. Trimming removed 4 bases from V and 8 bases from J, with 27 bases in between. The CDR3 length is 17 residues. Germline CDR1 and CDR2: SGHTS and YDEGEE. CDR3 protein: CASSTRTGGGVRSGYTF. The DNA for the CDR3 is TGTGCCAGCAGCACCCGGACGGGAGGTGGGGTGAGGAGCGGCTACACCTTC.

This clone was seen only once. V gene TRBV14 combines with J gene TRBJ2-5; no clear D. CDR1 and CDR2 (germline): SGHDN, FVKESK. CDR3 length: 12 amino acids. With 4 bases removed from V and 7 bases from J, the gap between germline ends came to 10 bases. CDR3 coding DNA: TGTGCCAGCAGCCTTTCCTATGGGACCCAGTACTTC. Its protein product is CASSLSYGTQYF.

The CDR3 loop is CASSLYAGGNYGYTF. The CDR3, as DNA: TGTGCCAGCAGCTTGTACGCAGGGGGTAACTATGGCTACACCTTC. V and J are TRBV5-6 and TRBJ1-2, with TRBD1 identical over 7 bases. The germline V gene has CDR1 SGHDT and CDR2 YYEEEE. Trimming at V came to 1 base and at J to 1 base, leaving 4 bases not matched to a gene. The CDR3 consists of 15 residues.

The chain is built from TRBV10-2 and TRBJ2-3; 8 nucleotides line up with TRBD2. Per germline, CDR1 WSHSY and CDR2 SAAADI. V was pared by 7 bases and J by 6 bases, with 6 bases of the junction left unmatched. The CDR3 has 13 amino acids. The CDR3 bases are TGCGCCAGCACCTTGACTAGCGTCGATACGCAGTATTTT. Its translation is CASTLTSVDTQYF.

CDR3 DNA sequence: TGTGCCAGTAGTATTACAGGGACCCACGAGCAGTACTTC. Its protein is CASSITGTHEQYF. The J gene is TRBJ2-7, the V gene TRBV19, with D tentatively TRBD1 (6 bases). V was pared by 3 bases and J by 5 bases, with 11 bases between. The CDR3 spans 13 residues. Per the germline V gene, CDR1 is LNHDA and CDR2 is SQIVND (reference sequence).

The chain employs TRBV3-1 (or the pseudogene TRBV3-2) and TRBJ1-1; possible D gene TRBD1, 5 bases. The CDR3 has 13 residues. With 2 bases removed from V and 5 bases from J, the gap between germline ends came to 9 bases. Germline assignment: CDR1 LGHDT and CDR2 YNNKEL (reference sequence). Here the CDR3 DNA reads TGTGCCAGCAGCCAACTCTCAGGGACTGAAGCTTTCTTT. Translating it yields CASSQLSGTEAFF.

The V and J genes are TRBV6-5 and TRBJ2-1, with 10 bases aligning to TRBD2. Looked up from germline, CDR1 is MNHEY and CDR2 is SVGAGI. The CDR3 totals 14 residues. J gave up 9 bases and V 5 bases, and 7 bases lay outside the gene matches. The DNA for the CDR3 is TGTGCCAGCAGTACCAGCGGGAGGGGGGGTGAGCAGTTCTTC. Translating it yields CASSTSGRGGEQFF.